This T cell receptor (beta chain) was recorded in a study of T cells in localized non-small cell lung cancer. Broader study findings: Appearance in adjacent lung was seen for a median around 61 of the top 100 tumor clones. Uninvolved adjacent lung showed the highest T cell clonality, exceeding tumor. Elevated circulating T cell density in blood was associated with longer overall survival.

This CDR3 is built from 17 residues. Germline V lookup: CDR1 LGHNA, CDR2 YNFKEQ. The ends lost 4 bases at V and 4 bases at J; junction bases unmatched: 8. Profiling relied on immunoSEQ multiplex PCR, and the TCRdb table lists in-frame clones only, not all of them. Among tens of thousands of clones, roughly 76% were seen once, and the ten largest hold roughly 5%. Comments on this clone: What it recognizes is unknown.

This chain links TRBV4-2 with TRBJ2-3, with 13 bases fitting TRBD2. This sequence was found in a man aged 35 to 69 with stage II lung adenocarcinoma. Source: PBMCs, taken before any cancer treatment. CDR3 sequence reads: CASSPGLAGVSADTQYF. CDR3 bases: TGTGCCAGCAGCCCCGGACTAGCGGGAGTCAGCGCAGATACGCAGTATTTT.